These 23 T cell receptor beta chains were all obtained from the same sample, sequenced in a study of T cell changes during pregnancy in multiple sclerosis. Assay used: immunoSEQ multiplex PCR; TCRdb lists only in-frame clones, some missing. The table has some 80,000 clones, roughly 92% seen once. The starting material was peripheral blood, obtained in the first trimester of pregnancy. The receptors originated from a female donor with multiple sclerosis, enrolled in a pregnancy study.

J is TRBJ2-6 and V is TRBV28; TRBD2 is a possible D gene (5 bases). This CDR3 contains 14 residues. The germline gives CDR1 MDHEN, CDR2 SYDVKM. Trimming left V 8 bases short and J 0 bases short, with 8 bases between. DNA for the CDR3: TGTGCCAGCCTCACTAGCTCTGGGGCCAACGTCCTGACTTTC. Protein product: CASLTSSGANVLTF.

This chain joins TRBV5-1 and TRBJ2-7, with 9 nucleotides matching TRBD1. With 4 bases clipped from V and 7 bases from J, the junction kept 9 bases outside the gene matches. The CDR3 is 14 amino acids. Germline V gene data show CDR1 as SGHRS and CDR2 as YFSETQ. DNA for the CDR3: TGCGCCAGCAGCCCGGGACAGGGACGCTGGGAGCAGTACTTC. Residues: CASSPGQGRWEQYF.

The chain uses TRBV9 and TRBJ2-7, with a tentative D call TRBD2 (6 bases). Germline V gives CDR1 SGDLS, CDR2 YYNGEE. Trimming cost V 3 bases and J 3 bases, with 25 bases left between them. This CDR3 spans 18 amino acids. The CDR3 is CASSAAVTYGGINYEQYF. DNA for the CDR3: TGTGCCAGCAGCGCCGCCGTCACTTATGGGGGGATAAACTACGAGCAGTACTTC.

In its sample, this clone was seen once. The chain is built from TRBV5-1 and TRBJ1-2, with D possibly TRBD1 on 5 matching bases. Trimming stripped 0 bases from V and 3 bases from J, with 6 bases between. This CDR3 is 13 amino acids long. Germline V gives CDR1 SGHRS, CDR2 YFSETQ. The CDR3 region is CASSLEGYYGYTF. In DNA form, the CDR3 reads TGCGCCAGCAGCTTGGAGGGGTACTATGGCTACACCTTC.

This sequence joins TRBV6-5 and TRBJ1-1, with a tentative D call TRBD1 (5 bases). The CDR3 is 13 amino acids. Germline lookup yields CDR1 MNHEY and CDR2 SVGAGI. Trimming left V 6 bases short and J 4 bases short, with 12 bases between. In DNA form, the CDR3 reads TGTGCCAGCAGCCTCAGGGCTGGCACTGAAGCTTTCTTT. This gives the protein CASSLRAGTEAFF.

V and J are TRBV19 and TRBJ2-2; D is undetermined. This CDR3 has 14 amino acids. CDR1 is LNHDA, CDR2 SQIVND, per germline (reference sequence). V was clipped by 3 bases and J by 4 bases, with 9 bases between them. Here the CDR3 DNA reads TGTGCCAGTAGTATGGTTAGCACCACCGGGGAGCTGTTTTTT. Protein: CASSMVSTTGELFF.

CDR3 sequence (DNA): TGTGCCAGCAGTGAGCGGACAGCGGCAGATACGCAGTATTTT. This sequence encodes CASSERTAADTQYF. The gene calls are TRBV6-4 and TRBJ2-3; tentatively, D is TRBD1 (6 bases). The length of the CDR3 is 14 residues. The germline gives CDR1 MRHNA, CDR2 SNTAGT. V shed 3 bases and J shed 4 bases, with 11 bases lying between them.

About this clone: The same CDR3 can be traced to other DNA sequences in this sample. The V and J genes are TRBV27 and TRBJ1-1; D not certain. The germline CDR1 and CDR2 sequences are MNHEY and SMNVEV (reference sequence). CDR3 length: 13 residues. Trimming removed 0 bases from V and 6 bases from J, with 8 bases in between. The CDR3 spells CASSLSLGAEAFF. The CDR3, as DNA: TGTGCCAGCAGTTTATCTTTAGGAGCTGAAGCTTTCTTT.

The rearrangement uses TRBV11-1 and TRBJ2-7; maybe TRBD2 (5 bases). CDR3 length: 14 residues. CDR1 SGHAT and CDR2 FQDESV come from the germline V gene (reference sequence). Deletions cut 4 bases from V and 3 bases from J, with 13 bases between. The CDR3 sequence is CASSSGSIGYEQYF. The CDR3 nucleotides are TGTGCCAGCAGCTCGGGGAGTATCGGCTACGAGCAGTACTTC.

This clone was picked up one time. J is TRBJ1-1 and V is TRBV18; D might be TRBD1 (5 bases). In germline, CDR1 is KGHSH, CDR2 LQKENI. This CDR3 is 13 amino acids long. Trimming left V 6 bases short and J 2 bases short, with 10 bases between. CDR3 nucleotides: TGTGCCAGCTCGCGACAGCACAACACTGAAGCTTTCTTT. It is translated as CASSRQHNTEAFF.

The chain uses TRBV5-5 and TRBJ2-1; 8 nucleotides align to TRBD1. The CDR3 covers 15 residues. V was clipped by 9 bases and J by 6 bases; unmatched bases: 14. In germline, CDR1 is SGHKS, CDR2 YYEKEE (reference sequence). The CDR3 coding sequence is TGTGCCAACTCACCCGGGCCCAGGGGGCTCAATGAGCAGTTCTTC. Its translation is CANSPGPRGLNEQFF.

V gene TRBV7-8 combines with J gene TRBJ1-1; TRBD1 aligns across 8 bases. From germline, CDR1 is SGHVS and CDR2 FQNEAQ. This CDR3 has 15 residues. Trimming cost V 4 bases and J 0 bases; bases outside gene matches: 4. The CDR3 DNA sequence: TGTGCCAGCAGCTCCAAGACAGGGGTGAACACTGAAGCTTTCTTT. Translating it yields CASSSKTGVNTEAFF.

This clone was recorded only once. The chain links TRBV5-5 to TRBJ2-5; 10 bases agree with TRBD1. Germline-derived CDR1 and CDR2 are SGHKS and YYEKEE (reference sequence). The CDR3 runs 15 residues. J lost 5 bases, V lost 4 bases, and 8 bases had no gene match. CDR3 DNA sequence: TGTGCCAGCAGCACCGGACAGGGGGACTGGGAGACCCAGTACTTC. It specifies CASSTGQGDWETQYF.

V usage is TRBV4-1 and J usage is TRBJ2-3; 8 bases are a match to TRBD1. Germline V gene sequence: CDR1 MGHRA, CDR2 YSYEKL. This CDR3 is 17 amino acids long. J lost 0 bases, V lost 1 base, and 6 bases had no gene match. CDR3 protein: CASSQGDRFSSTDTQYF. CDR3 nucleotides: TGCGCCAGCAGCCAAGGGGACAGGTTCTCTAGCACAGATACGCAGTATTTT.

CDR3 DNA sequence: TGCAGCGTTGCCCTCCATGGCAGCGGGAGGGGAAATGAGCAGTTCTTC. Its translation: CSVALHGSGRGNEQFF. The rearrangement joins TRBV29-1 to TRBJ2-1; 10 bases are a match to TRBD2. Looked up from germline, CDR1 is SQVTM and CDR2 is ANQGSEA. V was clipped by 4 bases and J by 7 bases; unmatched bases: 13. The CDR3 runs to 16 residues.

The genes are TRBV6-1 and TRBJ1-2, with D perhaps matching TRBD1 (6 bases). This CDR3 region has 14 residues. With 5 bases removed from V and 2 bases from J, the gap between germline ends came to 12 bases. Germline CDR1 MNHNS, CDR2 SASEGT. CDR3 residues: CASSRTDRNYGYTF. The CDR3 coding sequence is TGTGCCAGCAGTCGAACGGACAGAAACTATGGCTACACCTTC.

The V gene is TRBV6-6, the J gene TRBJ2-5; TRBD2 matches at 8 bases. This CDR3 has 15 amino acids. Germline CDR1 is MNHNY and CDR2 is SVGAGI (reference sequence). V was clipped by 6 bases and J by 5 bases; unmatched bases: 11. The CDR3 region is CASRSAGVVEETQYF. The CDR3, as DNA: TGTGCCAGCAGGTCAGCGGGAGTGGTAGAGGAGACCCAGTACTTC.

The chain is built from TRBV25-1 and TRBJ1-6, with D uncertain. Germline lookup yields CDR1 MGHDK and CDR2 SYGVNS. Trimming removed 2 bases at V and 7 bases at J, with 6 bases between. This CDR3 is built from 13 residues. The DNA of the CDR3 is TGTGCCAGCAGTGAACTATCGAATTCACCCCTCCACTTT. Residues: CASSELSNSPLHF. The full variable domain, rest sourced from reference TRBV25-1 and TRBJ1-6, is EADIYQTPRYLVIGTGKKITLECSQTMGHDKMYWYQQDPGMELHLIHYSYGVNSTEKGDLSSESTVSRIRTEHFPLTLESARPSHTSQYLCASSELSNSPLHFGNGTRLTVT.

The CDR3 region has the DNA TGTGCCAGCATCCCCGCAAACCCAAGCGGGAGGCCAGATACGCAGTATTTT. Translation gives CASIPANPSGRPDTQYF. The chain is built from TRBV27 and TRBJ2-3; 9 bases align to TRBD2. CDR3 length: 17 residues. V dropped 7 bases and J dropped 4; count of bases not matched to a gene: 15. The V gene's germline CDR1 is MNHEY and CDR2 SMNVEV (reference sequence).

In its sample, this clone was seen once. The chain is built from TRBV7-8 and TRBJ1-1; D not certain. Trimming stripped 4 bases from V and 0 bases from J, with 6 bases between. Germline lookup yields CDR1 SGHVS and CDR2 FQNEAQ. The CDR3 has 13 amino acids. This chain's CDR3 is CASSSTVNTEAFF. In DNA, the CDR3 is TGTGCCAGCAGCTCAACAGTGAACACTGAAGCTTTCTTT.

V gene TRBV7-2 combines with J gene TRBJ1-6; TRBD1 matches at 8 bases. Germline-derived CDR1 and CDR2 are SGHTA and FQGNSA. J was trimmed by 7 bases and V by 1 base; bases with no gene match: 6. This CDR3 has 16 residues. The CDR3 loop reads CASSLVARGRNSPLHF. CDR3 DNA: TGTGCCAGCAGCTTAGTGGCCAGGGGGCGGAATTCACCCCTCCACTTT.

This chain uses TRBV4-3 with TRBJ2-2; 8 bases map to TRBD1. CDR3 length equals 16 residues. Trimming at V came to 1 base and at J to 8 bases, leaving 9 bases not matched to a gene. Looked up from germline, CDR1 is LGHNA and CDR2 is YSLEER. In DNA, the CDR3 is TGCGCCAGCAGCCAAGTACGGACAGGGTCTGTGGGGGAGCTGTTTTTT. Its translation is CASSQVRTGSVGELFF.

The V and J genes are TRBV5-1 and TRBJ2-4; possible D gene TRBD2, 7 bases. The CDR3 loop spans 14 amino acids. Germline assignment: CDR1 SGHRS and CDR2 YFSETQ. V dropped 0 bases and J dropped 8 bases, with 12 bases sitting between them. The CDR3 coding sequence is TGCGCCAGCAGCTTGGGGCAGGGGAGGGACATTCAGTACTTC. Amino acids: CASSLGQGRDIQYF.